A single sample gave rise to the 10 T cell receptor beta chains below, sequenced in a study of control samples from healthy donors and cancer patients. Repertoires were generated with immunoSEQ multiplex PCR, while TCRdb's copy carries only in-frame clones and drops some. The sample holds 70,000 to 75,000 clones, approximately 84% seen once. The sequenced material came from blood. The receptors were sampled from a woman in her fifties or sixties in good health.

The genes are TRBV19 and TRBJ2-1, with 10 bases fitting TRBD2. Germline V gene lookup returns CDR1 LNHDA and CDR2 SQIVND (reference sequence). CDR3 size: 15 residues. Trimming at V came to 7 bases and at J to 7 bases, leaving 10 bases not matched to a gene. The CDR3 DNA is TGTGCCAGTAACGTGGGACTAGCGTCTCGTAATGAGCAGTTCTTC. Encoded protein: CASNVGLASRNEQFF.

The V gene is TRBV7-8, the J gene TRBJ2-3; tentatively, D is TRBD1 (6 bases). V lost 8 bases and J 2 bases, leaving 11 bases between the germline ends. Germline CDR1 is SGHVS and CDR2 is FQNEAQ. The CDR3 totals 13 residues. For the CDR3, the DNA is TGTGCCAGCCGGACAGCGGACACAGATACGCAGTATTTT. It specifies CASRTADTDTQYF.

The gene calls are TRBV6-5 and TRBJ2-7; 10 nucleotides agree with TRBD1. Germline-derived CDR1 and CDR2 are MNHEY and SVGAGI. The CDR3 loop spans 13 amino acids. Trimming at V came to 4 bases and at J to 3 bases, leaving 0 bases not matched to a gene. The CDR3 reads CASSWTGGYEQYF. CDR3 DNA: TGTGCCAGCAGTTGGACAGGGGGCTACGAGCAGTACTTC.

This chain links TRBV5-5 with TRBJ1-2; D gene ambiguous. Germline CDR1 reads SGHKS; CDR2 reads YYEKEE (reference sequence). The ends were cut back, 3 bases at V and 2 bases at J, with 14 bases in the middle. The CDR3 extends over 15 amino acids. The CDR3 DNA is TGTGCCAGCAGCTCGATACTCACAGAGAACTATGGCTACACCTTC. Encoded protein: CASSSILTENYGYTF.

V is TRBV2 and J is TRBJ1-2; the D gene is possibly TRBD1 (5 bases). Germline V gives CDR1 SNHLY, CDR2 FYNNEI. This CDR3 contains 16 residues. The V gene lost 0 bases and the J gene lost 7 bases, with 18 bases spanning the gap. The CDR3 protein is CASSEAVTFSGTGYTF. The CDR3, as DNA: TGTGCCAGCAGTGAAGCGGTAACCTTTTCCGGGACTGGCTACACCTTC.

The chain has TRBV9 and TRBJ2-2; D is possibly TRBD2 (5 bases). V lost 3 bases and J lost 3, with 12 bases in between. The CDR3 runs 15 residues. CDR1 is SGDLS and CDR2 is YYNGEE in the germline V gene. CDR3 sequence reads: CASSDGVGDTGELFF. The CDR3 DNA is TGTGCCAGCAGCGACGGGGTCGGAGACACCGGGGAGCTGTTTTTT.

V usage is TRBV6-5 and J usage is TRBJ2-1; TRBD2 might be the D (5 bases). Germline loops: CDR1 MNHEY, CDR2 SVGAGI. The CDR3 loop spans 13 amino acids. V was cut by 6 bases and J by 10 bases, with 16 bases left in between. Here the CDR3 DNA reads TGTGCCAGCAGGGCGCCGGTAGGAGGAGAGCAGTTCTTC. This translates into CASRAPVGGEQFF.

V and J are TRBV20-1 and TRBJ2-3, with 12 bases matching TRBD2. V dropped 3 bases and J dropped 3; count of bases not matched to a gene: 7. Germline V gene sequence: CDR1 DFQATT, CDR2 SNEGSKA (reference sequence). The CDR3 spans 16 residues. This chain's CDR3 is CSASWLAGGPTDTQYF. The CDR3, as DNA: TGCAGTGCTAGTTGGCTAGCGGGAGGGCCAACAGATACGCAGTATTTT.

The V call is TRBV5-4, the J call TRBJ2-3; the match to TRBD1 covers 7 bases. V lost 4 bases, J lost 1 base, and 6 bases stayed unmatched. This CDR3 contains 15 residues. CDR1 and CDR2 from the germline V gene are SGHNT and YYREEE (reference sequence). The CDR3 here is CASSPKGARTDTQYF. As DNA, the CDR3 is TGTGCCAGCAGCCCTAAGGGGGCGCGCACAGATACGCAGTATTTT.

The genes are TRBV14 and TRBJ2-1; D might be TRBD1 or TRBD2, each matching 5 bases. The germline V gene encodes CDR1 SGHDN and CDR2 FVKESK. With 0 bases removed from V and 14 bases from J, the gap between germline ends came to 11 bases. The CDR3 length is 12 residues. The CDR3 loop reads CASSQEWDVKFF. The CDR3 DNA reads TGTGCCAGCAGCCAAGAATGGGACGTAAAGTTCTTC.